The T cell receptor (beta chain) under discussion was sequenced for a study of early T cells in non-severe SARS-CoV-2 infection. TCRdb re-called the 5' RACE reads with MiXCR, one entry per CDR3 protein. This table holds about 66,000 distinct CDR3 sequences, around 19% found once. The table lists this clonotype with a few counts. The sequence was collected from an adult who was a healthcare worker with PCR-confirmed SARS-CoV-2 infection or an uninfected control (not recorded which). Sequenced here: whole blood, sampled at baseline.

CDR3 protein: CASSQGALPEVYF. The CDR3 coding sequence is TGCGCCAGCAGCCAAGGAGCACTCCCCGAGGTGTACTTC. The V call is TRBV4-1, the J call TRBJ2-7; D is unclear. Trimming pared 1 base from V and 12 bases from J, leaving 16 bases between. The CDR3 length is 13 residues. Germline-derived CDR1 and CDR2 are MGHRA and YSYEKL.